This T cell receptor beta chain was obtained from a study of beta chain features in type 1 diabetes (dated by TCRdb to the late 2010s). With respect to the entire study: Mean age, gender distribution, total cell number and subset yield were not different between patients and healthy donors. Across all samples, around 100 million sorted cells were examined, and cell number per subset correlated strongly with RNA yield. The study compared the TCRB repertoires of sorted circulating CD4+ T cell subsets in recently diagnosed type 1 diabetes patients with those in matched healthy donors. Regulatory and stem cell-like memory subsets were isolated from only 8 patients and roughly eight healthy donors, whereas naive and central memory subsets came from all 28 donors.

The CDR3 holds 16 amino acids from the cysteine to the phenylalanine. The DNA shown is the 48-base CDR3, in frame from base 1. CDR1 KGHSH and CDR2 LQKENI are derived from the germline V gene. The junction shows trimming of 4 bases on V and 4 bases on J, and the gene matches do not reach 3 bases of it. This clone was detected a few times. This receptor's antigen is unknown. Qualities for individual bases were not recorded, and no much larger clone is one base off. The entire amount of isolated RNA was reverse transcribed using the High Capacity cDNA Reverse Transcription Kit, so the sequenced TCRB transcripts were expressed ones. Naive, central memory and regulatory T cell samples underwent deep immunoSEQ sequencing, averaging approximately 3.5 million total reads per sample. After sorted cells were lysed in RLT buffer, RNA was extracted with DNase-treated RNeasy Micro or Mini kits, with the choice depending on cell number. To prevent cross-contamination, each cell subset was processed individually, whereas patient and healthy donor samples were processed jointly. Using the immunoSEQ multiplex PCR, TCRB sequences were amplified from cDNA into 87-bp fragments spanning the CDR3 region. Sequencing of the amplicons was performed on the Illumina HiSeq platform. Per the original workflow: PCR bias was computationally corrected using synthetic template baselines, reads within Hamming distance 2 were collapsed, and singletons that could not be merged were discarded. Reads were aligned against IMGT so that V, D and J genes, CDR3 length and insertions or deletions at six rearrangement sites could be assigned. Within each subset, clonotype counts were normalized to the number of sorted cells before true diversity and Gini coefficients were calculated with the tcR R package. Repertoire sharing was quantified using the overlap coefficient calculated on TCRB nucleotide sequences. As a proxy for the pre-selection repertoire, out-of-frame TCRB sequences from naive cells were analyzed. What TCRdb holds here is the immuneACCESS table cut down to in-frame rearrangements. Part of the clones is not present; checked against another copy, under half of the missing clones reflect an unresolved V gene, and the others are unexplained. V and J calls plus clone size are reproduced from that table; the DNA served to infer D and trimming. For this sample the table gives 600,000 to 700,000 clones, of which around 12% were detected only once. The ten largest clones take up around 0.12% of the sample.

From each donor, a single peripheral blood sample of approximately 110 mL on average was drawn into heparinised tubes. A BD FACSAria II and a panel including CD45RO, CCR7, CD25, CD127, CD95 and CD27 were used to sort naive, central memory, regulatory and stem cell-like memory CD4+ T cells. Purity was above 95% for every sorted population. PBMCs were isolated immediately by Lymphoprep density gradient centrifugation and stained directly without culture. So that batch effects would be minimized, each experiment stained and sorted samples in pairs, pairing one healthy donor with one patient. Overall study outcomes, separate from this receptor: Only small numbers of individuals were included in the HLA sub-analyses, which left unresolved whether HLA type had any influence on TCRB rearrangement. A moderate but significant shortening of TCRB CDR3 length was observed in type 1 diabetes patients in all four CD4+ subsets. PCR may preferentially amplify shorter templates, but because patient and control samples were amplified and corrected together, any resulting skew would affect both groups equally. Sequencing cDNA rather than genomic DNA could over-represent highly expressing activated cells, although activation and CD3 levels did not differ between groups. Naive, central memory and regulatory TCRB repertoires appeared to be more similar among patients than among healthy donors. Patients with type 1 diabetes made fewer insertions and deleted more nucleotides at VDJ recombination sites, implying thymic rearrangement abnormalities.

The TCR comes from a man aged 30 to 39 with type 1 diabetes. Sequenced material: naive CD4+ T cells from blood. According to the study, the label for this sample's cell subset or site signals: true naive CD4+ T cells. The chain is assembled from TRBV18 and TRBJ2-3, with 15 middle bases fitting TRBD2. The nucleotides are TGTGCCAGCTCACTAGGGACTAGCGGGGGGCCAGATACGCAGTATTTT. Translated, it reads CASSLGTSGGPDTQYF.